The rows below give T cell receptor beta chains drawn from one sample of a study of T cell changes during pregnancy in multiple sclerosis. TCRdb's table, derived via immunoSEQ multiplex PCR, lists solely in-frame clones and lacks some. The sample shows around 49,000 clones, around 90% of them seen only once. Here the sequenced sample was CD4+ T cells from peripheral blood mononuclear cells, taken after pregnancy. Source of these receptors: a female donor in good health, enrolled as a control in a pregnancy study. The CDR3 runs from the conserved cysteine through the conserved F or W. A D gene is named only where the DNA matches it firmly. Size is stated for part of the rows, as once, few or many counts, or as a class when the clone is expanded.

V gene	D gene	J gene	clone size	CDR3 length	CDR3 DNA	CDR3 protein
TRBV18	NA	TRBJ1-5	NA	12	TGTGCCAGCTCACCACCGGGCCAGCCCCAGCATTTT	CASSPPGQPQHF
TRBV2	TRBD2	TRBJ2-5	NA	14	TGTGCCAGCGCCCGTAGCGGGAACCAAGAGACCCAGTACTTC	CASARSGNQETQYF
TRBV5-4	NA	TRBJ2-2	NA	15	TGTGCCAGCAGCTTGGACCAGATGAACACCGGGGAGCTGTTTTTT	CASSLDQMNTGELFF
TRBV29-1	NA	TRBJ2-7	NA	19	TGCAGCGTTGATCGGGTACTGCAGGTCGCGGAGTTCGGGACCTACGAGCAGTACTTC	CSVDRVLQVAEFGTYEQYF
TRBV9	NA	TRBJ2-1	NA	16	TGTGCCAGCAGCGCGGATAGCTCCCCCCTCCTGAATGAGCAGTTCTTC	CASSADSSPLLNEQFF
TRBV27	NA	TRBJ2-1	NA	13	TGTGCCAGCAGTCGGGTTAGCGGCAATGAGCAGTTCTTC	CASSRVSGNEQFF
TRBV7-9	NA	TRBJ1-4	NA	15	TGTGCCAGCACCTTTCGGGCCGGGAAGGCGGAAAAACTGTTTTTT	CASTFRAGKAEKLFF
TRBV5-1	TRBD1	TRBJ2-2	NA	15	TGCGCCAGCAGCCCCAGGGGGTCGTTAGCCGGGGAGCTGTTTTTT	CASSPRGSLAGELFF
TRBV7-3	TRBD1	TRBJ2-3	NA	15	TGTGCCAGCAGCAGGGGACAGGGGATTACGGATACGCAGTATTTT	CASSRGQGITDTQYF
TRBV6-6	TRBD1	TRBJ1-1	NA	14	TGTGCCAGCAGCCACCCAGGAGGGGGCTCTGAAGCTTTCTTT	CASSHPGGGSEAFF
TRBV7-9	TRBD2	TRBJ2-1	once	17	TGTGCCAGCAGCCCTAGGTCGACCGGGACTAACTACAATGAGCAGTTCTTC	CASSPRSTGTNYNEQFF
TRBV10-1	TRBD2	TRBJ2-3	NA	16	TGCGCCAGCAGTGATCCCAGCGGGACTAGCACAGATACGCAGTATTTT	CASSDPSGTSTDTQYF
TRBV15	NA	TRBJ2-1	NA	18	TGTGCCACCAGCAGCTTTTCCGGGGGACTGAGCTCCTACAATGAGCAGTTCTTC	CATSSFSGGLSSYNEQFF
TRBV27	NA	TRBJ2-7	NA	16	TGTGCCAGCAGTCCACTCCCGCTTCCCCACTCCTACGAGCAGTACTTC	CASSPLPLPHSYEQYF
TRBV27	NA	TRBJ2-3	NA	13	TGTGCCAGCAGTTATGTAGGGGAAGATACGCAGTATTTT	CASSYVGEDTQYF
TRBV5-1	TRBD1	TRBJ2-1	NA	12	TGCGCCAGCAGCCCGGACAGGAATGAGCAGTTCTTC	CASSPDRNEQFF
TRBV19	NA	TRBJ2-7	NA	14	TGTGCCAGTAGCAGACTCCGGGGTGGGTACGAGCAGTACTTC	CASSRLRGGYEQYF
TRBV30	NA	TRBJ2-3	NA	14	TGTGCCTCCACGGACAGACAAAACACAGATACGCAGTATTTT	CASTDRQNTDTQYF
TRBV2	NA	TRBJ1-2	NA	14	TGTGCCAGTGGGGGTTTCGGGGACTTGGGAGGCTACACCTTC	CASGGFGDLGGYTF
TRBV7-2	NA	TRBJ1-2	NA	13	TGTGCCAGCTCTGGCCTCCCTAACTATGGCTACACCTTC	CASSGLPNYGYTF
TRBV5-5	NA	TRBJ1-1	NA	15	TGTGCCAGCAGCCCGGTAGGGGCGGTGAACACTGAAGCTTTCTTT	CASSPVGAVNTEAFF
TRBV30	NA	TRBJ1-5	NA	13	TGTGCCTGGAGTGCAGGGGTGGGTCAGCCCCAGCATTTT	CAWSAGVGQPQHF
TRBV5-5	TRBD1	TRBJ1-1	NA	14	TGTGCCAGCAGAAATGGACAGGGTTACACTGAAGCTTTCTTT	CASRNGQGYTEAFF
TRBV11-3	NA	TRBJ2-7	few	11	TGCCGGGACTCCACCATCTACGAGCAGTACTTC	CRDSTIYEQYF
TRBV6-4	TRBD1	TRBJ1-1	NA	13	TGTGCCAGCAGAAGGACAGGGAACACTGAAGCTTTCTTT	CASRRTGNTEAFF
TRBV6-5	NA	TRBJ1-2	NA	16	TGTGCCAGCAGTTACAGTGTGGGGGGACGGGGGTATGGCTACACCTTC	CASSYSVGGRGYGYTF
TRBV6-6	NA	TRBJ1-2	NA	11	TGTGCCAGCAGGGGCGGGGGAGGCTACACCTTC	CASRGGGGYTF
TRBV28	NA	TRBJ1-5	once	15	TGTGCCAGCACAACCCAGGGGTATAGCAATCAGCCCCAGCATTTT	CASTTQGYSNQPQHF
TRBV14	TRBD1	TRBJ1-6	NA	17	TGTGCCAGCAGCCCCGGACAGGGGTACGGCTATAATTCACCCCTCCACTTT	CASSPGQGYGYNSPLHF
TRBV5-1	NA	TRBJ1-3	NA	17	TGCGCCAGCAGCTTGGGCTACGGGATGCGCTCTGGAAACACCATATATTTT	CASSLGYGMRSGNTIYF
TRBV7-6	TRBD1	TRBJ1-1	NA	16	TGTGCCAGCAGCGCGTGGGGGACAGGGGCCAACACTGAAGCTTTCTTT	CASSAWGTGANTEAFF
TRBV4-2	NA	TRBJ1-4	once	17	TGTGCCAGCAGCCAAGATAAGGCAGGGCTCGTTAATGAAAAACTGTTTTTT	CASSQDKAGLVNEKLFF
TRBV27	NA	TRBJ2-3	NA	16	TGTGCCAGCAGTCTCCTGACAAACTTGGGCACAGATACGCAGTATTTT	CASSLLTNLGTDTQYF
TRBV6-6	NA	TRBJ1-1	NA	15	TGTGCCAGCAGTCCCTGGCTTCTCAGGGACACTGAAGCTTTCTTT	CASSPWLLRDTEAFF
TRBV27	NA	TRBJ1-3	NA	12	TGTGCCACCGGGTTCGATGGAAACACCATATATTTT	CATGFDGNTIYF
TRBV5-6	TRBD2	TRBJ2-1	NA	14	TGTGCCAGCAGTCTAGCGGCCCCCTACAATGAGCAGTTCTTC	CASSLAAPYNEQFF
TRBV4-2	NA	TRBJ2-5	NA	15	TGTGCCAGCAGCCAAGATTTACGGGGGAAGGAGACCCAGTACTTC	CASSQDLRGKETQYF
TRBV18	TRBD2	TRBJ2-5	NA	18	TGTGCCAGCTCACCAATCCCGAGGACTAGCGGGATCCAAGAGACCCAGTACTTC	CASSPIPRTSGIQETQYF
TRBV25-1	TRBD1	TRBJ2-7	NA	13	TGTGCCAGCAGAAGGGACAGCCTCTACGAGCAGTACTTC	CASRRDSLYEQYF
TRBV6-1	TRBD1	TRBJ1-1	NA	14	TGTGCCAGCAGTGGGAGACAGGGGATGACTGAAGCTTTCTTT	CASSGRQGMTEAFF
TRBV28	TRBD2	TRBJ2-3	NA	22	TGTGCCAGCAGTTTATATACAGGACTAGCGGGTCCAAAGAACGGGGAAACAGATACGCAGTATTTT	CASSLYTGLAGPKNGETDTQYF
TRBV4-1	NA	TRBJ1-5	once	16	TGCGCCAGCAGCCAAGCAGGGAATAGAATGAATCAGCCCCAGCATTTT	CASSQAGNRMNQPQHF
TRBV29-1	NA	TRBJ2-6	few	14	TGCAGCGTTGAGGTTGGGAGGGGGGCCAACGTCCTGACTTTC	CSVEVGRGANVLTF
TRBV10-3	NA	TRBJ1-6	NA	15	TGTGCCATCAGTGAGACAGTCAGTTCCAATTCACCCCTCCACTTT	CAISETVSSNSPLHF
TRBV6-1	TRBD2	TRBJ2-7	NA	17	TGTGCCAGCAGTGAACCAGCGGGACCCCACTTATCCTACGAGCAGTACTTC	CASSEPAGPHLSYEQYF
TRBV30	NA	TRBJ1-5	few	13	TGTGCCTGGAGTGTACGAGGGTATCAACCCCAGCATTTT	CAWSVRGYQPQHF
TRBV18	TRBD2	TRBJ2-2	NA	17	TGTGCCAGCTCACCATTTGAACTAGCGGGATGGAAGCGGGAGCTGTTTTTT	CASSPFELAGWKRELFF
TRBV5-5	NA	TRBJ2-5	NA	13	TGTGCCAGCAGCTTGGGAGGGAAGGAGACCCAGTACTTC	CASSLGGKETQYF
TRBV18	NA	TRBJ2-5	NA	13	TGTGCCAGCTCACAAAACGGTCAAGAGACCCAGTACTTC	CASSQNGQETQYF
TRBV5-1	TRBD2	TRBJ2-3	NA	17	TGCGCCAGCAGCTTGAGGGCTAGCGGGGGACCCACAGATACGCAGTATTTT	CASSLRASGGPTDTQYF
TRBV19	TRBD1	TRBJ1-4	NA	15	TGTGCCAGTAGTATCCCCGGGACAGGGAATGAAAAACTGTTTTTT	CASSIPGTGNEKLFF
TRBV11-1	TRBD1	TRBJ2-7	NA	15	TGTGCCAGCAGCTCCTACCGGGACAGGGGTTACGAGCAGTACTTC	CASSSYRDRGYEQYF